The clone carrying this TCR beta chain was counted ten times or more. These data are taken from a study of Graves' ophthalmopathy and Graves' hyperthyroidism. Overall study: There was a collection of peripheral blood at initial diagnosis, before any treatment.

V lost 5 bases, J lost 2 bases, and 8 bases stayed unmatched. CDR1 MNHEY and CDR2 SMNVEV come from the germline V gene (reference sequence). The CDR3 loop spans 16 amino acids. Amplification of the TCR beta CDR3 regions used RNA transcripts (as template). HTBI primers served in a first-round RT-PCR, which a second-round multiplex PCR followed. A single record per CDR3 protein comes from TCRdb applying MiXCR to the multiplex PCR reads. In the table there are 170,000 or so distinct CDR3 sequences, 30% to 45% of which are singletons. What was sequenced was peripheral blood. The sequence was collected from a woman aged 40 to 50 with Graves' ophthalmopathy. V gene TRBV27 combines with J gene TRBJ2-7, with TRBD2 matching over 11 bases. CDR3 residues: CASSRQGTSGTYEQYF. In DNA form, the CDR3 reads TGTGCCAGCAGTAGACAAGGGACTAGCGGTACCTACGAGCAGTACTTC.